This T cell receptor (beta chain) was documented in a study of blood T cell repertoires in COVID-19. In the study overall: From T cells, B-cell-depleted T cells, or PBMCs came the material, which was cDNA or gDNA.

The CDR3 sequence is 17 residues long. Trimming removed 6 bases at V and 4 bases at J, with 24 bases between. Germline V CDR1 and CDR2: SGHTA, FQGNSA. Generated by immunoSEQ multiplex PCR, the TCRdb table keeps only in-frame clones and is missing some. The sample includes about 330,000 clones, 85% to 90% of them seen just once. The sample comprised peripheral blood. The chain employs TRBV7-2 and TRBJ1-2; maybe TRBD1 (6 bases). This clonotype was sampled from a woman between 45 and 65 years old with active or convalescent COVID-19. The CDR3 loop is CASSRGAGASSPYGYTF. In DNA, the CDR3 is TGTGCCAGCAGTAGAGGGGCAGGGGCCTCTTCACCCTATGGCTACACCTTC. The whole variable domain, remainder taken from reference TRBV7-2 and TRBJ1-2, is GAGVSQSPSNKVTEKGKDVELRCDPISGHTALYWYRQSLGQGLEFLIYFQGNSAPDKSGLPSDRFSAERTGGSVSTLTIQRTQQEDSAVYLCASSRGAGASSPYGYTFGSGTRLTVV.